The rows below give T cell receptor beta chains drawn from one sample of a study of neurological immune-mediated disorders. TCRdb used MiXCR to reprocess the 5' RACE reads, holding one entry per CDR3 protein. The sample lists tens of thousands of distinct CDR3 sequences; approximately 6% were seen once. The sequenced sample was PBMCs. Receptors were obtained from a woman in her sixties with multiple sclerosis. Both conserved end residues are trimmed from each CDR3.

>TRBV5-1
ASSSGRSYNSPLH
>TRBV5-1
ASSLRGAGNTIY
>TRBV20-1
SARVGTSSYEQY
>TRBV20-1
SARSTGDRTEAF
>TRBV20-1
SASYRSRKLF
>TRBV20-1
SASAPRGKHQPQH
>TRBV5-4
ASSFPLPGQVRETQY
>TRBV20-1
SGDPHGSIQETQY
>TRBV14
ASSQGVLTEAF
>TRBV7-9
ASSLRDIQETQY
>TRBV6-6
ATYSTVNTEAF
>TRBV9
ASSVGAAGGSYEQY
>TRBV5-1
ASSPGLAGTDTQY
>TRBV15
ATSRRGGTDTQY
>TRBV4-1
ASSQGTYRYPNEKLF
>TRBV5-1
ASGGQVGHEQY
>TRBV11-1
ASSLQPYNEQF
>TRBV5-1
ASSLVEANSPLH
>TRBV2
ASRQTGTTEAF
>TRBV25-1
ASWGRNTEAF
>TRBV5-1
ASSLGTLNTGELF
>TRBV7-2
ASSFSRDSNQPQH
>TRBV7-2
ASTQSIGRGTEAF
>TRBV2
ASQIDGTDTQY
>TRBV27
ASSINRGLNQPQH
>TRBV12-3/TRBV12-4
ASSQLIQNTEAF
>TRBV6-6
ASSSPGLANYEQY
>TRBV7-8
ASSLKGTHYGYT